This T cell receptor (beta chain) was captured by sequencing in a study of OX40 agonist ivuxolimab in advanced cancers. Study overall: Treatment of patients was with ivuxolimab, an agonistic anti-OX40 (CD134) antibody. Intravenous ivuxolimab was administered to patients every 2 weeks at 0.01 to 10 mg/kg.

Study-wide findings and caveats: Blood T cells, both CD4+ and CD8+, expanded clonally by week 6 at 0.1 to 3.0 mg/kg. CD8+ T cells were the subset that, on average, had more expanded clones than CD4+.

Details on this clone: Its matching antigen is unknown.

The germline gives CDR1 SGHRS, CDR2 YFSETQ. With 0 bases removed from V and 0 bases from J, the gap between germline ends came to 11 bases. This CDR3 is built from 16 residues. The protocol was immunoSEQ multiplex PCR, while the TCRdb copy is restricted to in-frame clones and leaves out a portion. The sample includes tens of thousands of clones, 90% of them seen just once. Sequencing was performed on CD4+ or CD8+ T cells sorted from blood, taken in a trial of the OX40 agonist ivuxolimab. The chain couples TRBV5-1 to TRBJ2-3; D is perhaps TRBD2 (6 bases). This TCR was recovered from an adult with an advanced solid tumor such as melanoma, head and neck, liver or kidney cancer. CDR3 protein: CASSLDVGTSTDTQYF. Here the CDR3 DNA reads TGCGCCAGCAGCTTGGACGTAGGGACTAGCACAGATACGCAGTATTTT. Using reference TRBV5-1 and TRBJ2-3 for the parts outside the CDR3, the full variable domain is KAGVTQTPRYLIKTRGQQVTLSCSPISGHRSVSWYQQTPGQGLQFLFEYFSETQRNKGNFPGRFSGRQFSNSRSEMNVSTLELGDSALYLCASSLDVGTSTDTQYFGPGTRLTVL.